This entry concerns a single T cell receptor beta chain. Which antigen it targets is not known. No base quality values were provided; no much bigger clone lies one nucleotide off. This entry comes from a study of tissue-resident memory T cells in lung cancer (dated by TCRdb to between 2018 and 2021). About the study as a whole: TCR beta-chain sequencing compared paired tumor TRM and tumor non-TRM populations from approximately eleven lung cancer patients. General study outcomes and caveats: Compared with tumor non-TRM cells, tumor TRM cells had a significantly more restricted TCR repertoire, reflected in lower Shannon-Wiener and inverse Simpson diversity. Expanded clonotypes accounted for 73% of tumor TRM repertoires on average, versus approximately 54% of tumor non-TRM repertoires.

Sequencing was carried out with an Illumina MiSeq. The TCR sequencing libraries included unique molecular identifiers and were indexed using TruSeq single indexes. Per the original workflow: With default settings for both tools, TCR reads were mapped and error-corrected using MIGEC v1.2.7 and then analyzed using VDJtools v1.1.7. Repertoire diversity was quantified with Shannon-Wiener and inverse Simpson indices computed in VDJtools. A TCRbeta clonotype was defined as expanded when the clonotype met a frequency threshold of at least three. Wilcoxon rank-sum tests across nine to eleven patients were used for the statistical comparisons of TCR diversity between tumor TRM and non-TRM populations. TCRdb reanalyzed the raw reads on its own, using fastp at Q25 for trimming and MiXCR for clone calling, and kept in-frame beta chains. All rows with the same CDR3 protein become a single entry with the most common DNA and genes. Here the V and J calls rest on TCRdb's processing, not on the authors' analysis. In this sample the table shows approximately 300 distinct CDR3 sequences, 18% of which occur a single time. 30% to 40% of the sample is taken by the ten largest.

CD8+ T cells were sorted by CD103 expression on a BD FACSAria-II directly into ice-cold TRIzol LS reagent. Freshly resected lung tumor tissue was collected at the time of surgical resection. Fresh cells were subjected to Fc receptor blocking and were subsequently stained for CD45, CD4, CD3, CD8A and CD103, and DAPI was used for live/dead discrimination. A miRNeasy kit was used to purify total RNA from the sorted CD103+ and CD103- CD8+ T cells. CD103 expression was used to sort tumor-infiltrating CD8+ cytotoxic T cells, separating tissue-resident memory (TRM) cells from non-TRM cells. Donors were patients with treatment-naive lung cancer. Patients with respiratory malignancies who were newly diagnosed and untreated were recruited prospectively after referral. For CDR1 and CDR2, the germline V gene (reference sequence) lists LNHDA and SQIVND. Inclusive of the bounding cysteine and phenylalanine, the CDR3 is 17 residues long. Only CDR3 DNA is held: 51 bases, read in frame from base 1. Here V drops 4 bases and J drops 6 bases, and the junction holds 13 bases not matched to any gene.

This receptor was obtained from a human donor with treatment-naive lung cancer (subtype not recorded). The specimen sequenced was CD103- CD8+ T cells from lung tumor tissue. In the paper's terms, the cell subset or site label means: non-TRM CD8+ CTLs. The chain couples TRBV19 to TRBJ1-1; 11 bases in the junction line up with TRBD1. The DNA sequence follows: TGTGCCAGTAGTACCTGGGACAGGGGGAATAGTCTCCCTGAAGCTTTCTTT. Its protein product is CASSTWDRGNSLPEAFF.